The 18 T cell receptor beta chains listed next were all sequenced from one sample in a study of blood T cell repertoires in COVID-19. TCRdb's copy holds only in-frame clones and misses some; the assay was immunoSEQ multiplex PCR. Seen here are some 50,000 clones, about nine tenths observed once, and the top ten hold 4.5% to 5%. The source material was peripheral blood. Source of these receptors: a human donor in a cohort sampled during active COVID-19.

The chain carries TRBV5-4 and TRBJ2-7; D is possibly TRBD1 (6 bases). The germline CDR1 and CDR2 sequences are SGHNT and YYREEE (reference sequence). The ends were cut back, 3 bases at V and 1 base at J, with 8 bases in the middle. This CDR3 is 13 amino acids long. The CDR3 DNA reads TGTGCCAGCAGCTCAGGACAGTCCTACGAGCAGTACTTC. Its protein is CASSSGQSYEQYF.

This chain links TRBV13 with TRBJ1-2; 7 bases align to TRBD1. This CDR3 has 14 residues. Germline lookup yields CDR1 PRHDT and CDR2 FYEKMQ (reference sequence). Unmatched junction bases numbered 2, after V lost 1 base and J lost 3 bases. The CDR3 DNA reads as TGTGCCAGCAGCTTAGCCAGGGGGGACTATGGCTACACCTTC. This sequence encodes CASSLARGDYGYTF.

Here the CDR3 reads CASSPQFGAAYNEQFF. In nucleotides, the CDR3 is TGTGCCAGCAGCCCCCAATTTGGGGCGGCCTACAATGAGCAGTTCTTC. The J gene is TRBJ2-1, the V gene TRBV9; a possible D gene is TRBD1 (5 bases). The length of the CDR3 is 16 residues. The germline V and J ends were trimmed by 4 bases and 2 bases, with 16 bases remaining between them. Per germline, CDR1 SGDLS and CDR2 YYNGEE.

This clone occurred once. This rearrangement joins TRBV28 to TRBJ2-1, with 7 positions matching TRBD1. Per germline, CDR1 MDHEN and CDR2 SYDVKM. Trimming took 8 bases from V and 5 from J; bases not matched to a gene: 6. This CDR3 region has 13 residues. CDR3: CASGQVVNNEQFF. CDR3 sequence (DNA): TGTGCCAGCGGACAGGTTGTTAACAATGAGCAGTTCTTC.

The chain links TRBV11-3 to TRBJ2-3, with 9 bases matching TRBD2. V dropped 2 bases and J dropped 3; count of bases not matched to a gene: 9. Per the germline V gene, CDR1 is SGHNT and CDR2 is YENEEA. The length of the CDR3 is 17 residues. CDR3 protein: CASSLSAGGPRTDTQYF. The CDR3 DNA sequence: TGTGCCAGCAGCTTATCGGCGGGAGGGCCGAGAACAGATACGCAGTATTTT.

The chain combines TRBV7-9 with TRBJ2-6; D remains unclear. This CDR3 region has 15 residues. V was cut by 5 bases and J by 0 bases, with 8 bases left in between. Germline assignment: CDR1 SEHNR and CDR2 FQNEAQ (reference sequence). The CDR3 coding sequence is TGTGCCAGCAGCGGTCGCTACTCTGGGGCCAACGTCCTGACTTTC. As protein: CASSGRYSGANVLTF.

CDR3 DNA: TGTGCCAGCAGAGGCGCGGGACTAGCGGAAGATACGCAGTATTTT. Translation gives CASRGAGLAEDTQYF. This chain connects TRBV27 to TRBJ2-3; 11 positions match TRBD2. This CDR3 comprises 15 residues. Germline assignment: CDR1 MNHEY and CDR2 SMNVEV (reference sequence). The V gene end was trimmed by 6 bases and the J gene end by 5 bases; junction bases not matched to a gene: 7.

This chain joins TRBV6-5 and TRBJ2-7; 12 nucleotides line up with TRBD2. Trimming removed 7 bases from V and 0 bases from J; junction bases left unmatched: 4. The germline V gene has CDR1 MNHEY and CDR2 SVGAGI. The CDR3 has 15 residues. The CDR3 nucleotides read TGTGCCAGCACTTTACTAGCGGGAGGCTCCTACGAGCAGTACTTC. Encoded protein: CASTLLAGGSYEQYF.

The genes are TRBV3-1 (or the pseudogene TRBV3-2) and TRBJ1-1; D is uncertain. This CDR3 region has 14 residues. V dropped 5 bases and J dropped 0 bases, with 10 bases sitting between them. CDR1 is LGHDT, CDR2 YNNKEL, per germline (reference sequence). The CDR3 coding sequence is TGTGCCAGCAGCTACAGCAGAATGAACACTGAAGCTTTCTTT. Translating it yields CASSYSRMNTEAFF.

This clone has just one count. The chain recombines TRBV5-1 with TRBJ2-1, with 11 bases aligning to TRBD1. The CDR3 has 16 amino acids. The V and J ends lost 0 bases and 4 bases, in that order; junction bases with no gene match: 3. CDR1 and CDR2 from the germline V gene are SGHRS and YFSETQ. CDR3 in DNA: TGCGCCAGCAGCTTGGGGACAGGGGGCTGGTACAATGAGCAGTTCTTC. Translated, it gives CASSLGTGGWYNEQFF.

The V call is TRBV18, the J call TRBJ2-1; 8 bases align to TRBD2. From germline, CDR1 is KGHSH and CDR2 LQKENI. The trim removed 3 bases at V and 9 bases at J, leaving 4 bases unmatched. The CDR3 totals 13 residues. This CDR3 reads CASSPVAGGEQFF. Here the CDR3 DNA reads TGTGCCAGCTCACCGGTCGCGGGGGGTGAGCAGTTCTTC.

The chain joins TRBV7-9 to TRBJ1-2; maybe TRBD1 (5 bases). This CDR3 has 14 residues. Between the trimmed V and J ends, which lost 1 base and 3 bases, there was a span of 9 bases. The V gene's germline CDR1 is SEHNR and CDR2 FQNEAQ (reference sequence). The CDR3 nucleotides read TGTGCCAGCAGCTTAGGAGCGGGGCACTATGGCTACACCTTC. Protein: CASSLGAGHYGYTF.

V and J are TRBV7-8 and TRBJ2-1; a weak D match, TRBD1 (7 bases). This CDR3 is built from 13 residues. CDR1 is SGHVS, CDR2 FQNEAQ, per germline. The V end lost 1 base, the J end lost 10 bases, and 11 bases lay between the germline ends. The CDR3 loop is CASSLGQGGEQFF. DNA for the CDR3: TGTGCCAGCAGCTTAGGACAGGGAGGCGAGCAGTTCTTC.

This rearrangement joins TRBV24-1 to TRBJ2-1; 12 nucleotides align to TRBD2. Germline assignment: CDR1 KGHDR and CDR2 SFDVKD. The V gene end was trimmed by 3 bases and the J gene end by 2 bases; junction bases not matched to a gene: 1. This CDR3 spans 16 amino acids. In DNA, the CDR3 is TGTGCCACCAGTGATCGGACTAGCGGGACCTACAATGAGCAGTTCTTC. Translating it yields CATSDRTSGTYNEQFF.

The chain uses TRBV6-5 and TRBJ2-5; weak D call: TRBD2 (6 bases). Germline V CDR1 and CDR2: MNHEY, SVGAGI. Trimming left V 0 bases short and J 2 bases short, with 13 bases between. The CDR3 spans 16 residues. CDR3 nucleotide sequence: TGTGCCAGCAGTTACTCAGGAGGGCTAGGGCAAGAGACCCAGTACTTC. As protein: CASSYSGGLGQETQYF.

The rearrangement joins TRBV9 to TRBJ1-3; D not certain. V shed 0 bases and J shed 7 bases, with 17 bases lying between them. This CDR3 spans 16 amino acids. CDR1 is SGDLS, CDR2 YYNGEE, per germline. CDR3 region: CASSVEVGGSGNTIYF. CDR3 DNA: TGTGCCAGCAGCGTAGAGGTCGGCGGTTCGGGGAACACCATATATTTT.

The chain links TRBV6-1 to TRBJ2-5; D perhaps matches TRBD2 (5 bases). The CDR3 runs to 13 residues. V lost 3 bases and J lost 4, with 9 bases in between. Germline-derived CDR1 and CDR2 are MNHNS and SASEGT. For the CDR3, the DNA is TGTGCCAGCAGTGAGAGGGTGTTAGAGACCCAGTACTTC. Translated, it gives CASSERVLETQYF.

Only a few counts were recorded for this clone. The V and J genes are TRBV14 and TRBJ2-1; 7 bases fit TRBD2. This CDR3 is 15 amino acids long. The germline gives CDR1 SGHDN, CDR2 FVKESK. Trimming took 6 bases from V and 0 from J; bases not matched to a gene: 5. CDR3 DNA sequence: TGTGCCAGCAGGTATACTAGCGACTCCTACAATGAGCAGTTCTTC. Encoded protein: CASRYTSDSYNEQFF. Drawing the rest from reference TRBV14 and TRBJ2-1, the complete variable domain is EAGVTQFPSHSVIEKGQTVTLRCDPISGHDNLYWYRRVMGKEIKFLLHFVKESKQDESGMPNNRFLAERTGGTYSTLKVQPAELEDSGVYFCASRYTSDSYNEQFFGPGTRLTVL.